A selection of T cell receptor beta chains follows, all from one sample in a study of blood T cell repertoires in COVID-19. Clones were read by immunoSEQ multiplex PCR, and TCRdb kept only the in-frame ones, dropping some. The table includes 85,000 to 120,000 clones, about 80% detected once. The sample consisted of peripheral blood. These receptors all come from a human donor in a cohort sampled during active COVID-19. Both conserved end residues are part of each CDR3. The D gene is left open where the match is weak. A row's size may be missing; if present it is once, few, many or a size class.

d_gene,j_gene,abundance,v_gene,CDR3aa,CDR3nt
TRBD1,TRBJ2-7,.,TRBV7-8,CASSRGTVYEQYF,TGTGCCAGCAGCCGTGGGACAGTCTACGAGCAGTACTTC
TRBD1,TRBJ1-3,.,TRBV4-3,CASSQDPTGSSGNTIYF,TGCGCCAGCAGCCAAGATCCGACAGGGAGCTCTGGAAACACCATATATTTT
TRBD1,TRBJ1-2,few,TRBV28,CASMGTGSYGYTF,TGTGCCAGCATGGGGACAGGGAGCTATGGCTACACCTTC
.,TRBJ1-6,.,TRBV27,CASSLWPGSAGSPLHF,TGTGCCAGCAGTTTATGGCCCGGATCGGCGGGTTCACCCCTCCACTTT
TRBD1,TRBJ2-2,.,TRBV5-4,CASSLGRGLRTGELFF,TGTGCCAGCAGCTTGGGAAGGGGGCTGCGCACCGGGGAGCTGTTTTTT
TRBD2,TRBJ2-1,.,TRBV7-2,CASSFAPPGLAGYNEQFF,TGTGCCAGCAGCTTCGCCCCTCCGGGACTAGCGGGTTACAATGAGCAGTTCTTC
.,TRBJ2-1,.,TRBV28,CATGNPQGNNEQFF,TGTGCCACCGGGAACCCACAGGGAAACAATGAGCAGTTCTTC
.,TRBJ2-6,.,TRBV2,CASATHQVGANVLTF,TGTGCCAGCGCCACCCACCAGGTGGGGGCCAACGTCCTGACTTTC
TRBD1,TRBJ1-1,.,TRBV19,CASSIDSAGRTGAPRTEAFF,TGTGCCAGTAGTATAGACTCGGCGGGGCGGACAGGGGCCCCGCGGACTGAAGCTTTCTTT
TRBD2,TRBJ2-1,.,TRBV7-6,CASSLGDGGANEQFF,TGTGCCAGCAGCTTAGGTGACGGGGGGGCTAATGAGCAGTTCTTC
TRBD2,TRBJ2-3,.,TRBV7-8,CASSSLAGFTDTQYF,TGTGCCAGCAGTTCTCTAGCGGGGTTCACAGATACGCAGTATTTT
.,TRBJ2-2,.,TRBV7-9,CASSSRPLGHTNTGELFF,TGTGCCAGCAGCTCAAGACCCCTTGGACATACGAACACCGGGGAGCTGTTTTTT
TRBD1,TRBJ2-1,.,TRBV4-2,CASSPTGTGPYNEQFF,TGTGCCAGCAGTCCTACCGGGACAGGGCCCTACAATGAGCAGTTCTTC
.,TRBJ1-1,.,TRBV19,CASSRRQAEAFF,TGTGCCAGTAGCCGACGACAGGCAGAAGCTTTCTTT
TRBD2,TRBJ2-1,.,TRBV5-4,CASSLGLAFYNEQFF,TGTGCCAGCAGCCTGGGACTAGCGTTCTACAATGAGCAGTTCTTC
.,TRBJ2-5,.,TRBV4-1,CASSQVFGTLQETQYF,TGCGCCAGCAGCCAAGTCTTCGGGACACTCCAAGAGACCCAGTACTTC
TRBD2,TRBJ2-1,.,TRBV2,CASSYQRTSGAYNEQFF,TGTGCCAGCAGTTACCAACGGACTAGCGGGGCCTACAATGAGCAGTTCTTC
TRBD1,TRBJ1-4,.,TRBV3-1/TRBV3-2,CASSDRQGSEKLFF,TGTGCCAGCAGCGACAGACAGGGAAGTGAAAAACTGTTTTTT
.,TRBJ2-1,once,TRBV7-8,CASSLAGGGEQFF,TGTGCCAGCAGCTTAGCGGGCGGAGGGGAGCAGTTCTTC
.,TRBJ2-5,.,TRBV19,CASSRTAAETQYF,TGTGCCAGTAGTAGAACAGCGGCCGAGACCCAGTACTTC
.,TRBJ2-7,.,TRBV7-2,CASSRGTGGRSLVYEQYF,TGTGCCAGCAGCCGGGGGACGGGGGGCAGGTCCCTCGTCTACGAGCAGTACTTC
.,TRBJ1-2,.,TRBV4-2,CASSHTGREGYTF,TGTGCCAGCAGCCACACAGGGAGGGAGGGCTACACCTTC